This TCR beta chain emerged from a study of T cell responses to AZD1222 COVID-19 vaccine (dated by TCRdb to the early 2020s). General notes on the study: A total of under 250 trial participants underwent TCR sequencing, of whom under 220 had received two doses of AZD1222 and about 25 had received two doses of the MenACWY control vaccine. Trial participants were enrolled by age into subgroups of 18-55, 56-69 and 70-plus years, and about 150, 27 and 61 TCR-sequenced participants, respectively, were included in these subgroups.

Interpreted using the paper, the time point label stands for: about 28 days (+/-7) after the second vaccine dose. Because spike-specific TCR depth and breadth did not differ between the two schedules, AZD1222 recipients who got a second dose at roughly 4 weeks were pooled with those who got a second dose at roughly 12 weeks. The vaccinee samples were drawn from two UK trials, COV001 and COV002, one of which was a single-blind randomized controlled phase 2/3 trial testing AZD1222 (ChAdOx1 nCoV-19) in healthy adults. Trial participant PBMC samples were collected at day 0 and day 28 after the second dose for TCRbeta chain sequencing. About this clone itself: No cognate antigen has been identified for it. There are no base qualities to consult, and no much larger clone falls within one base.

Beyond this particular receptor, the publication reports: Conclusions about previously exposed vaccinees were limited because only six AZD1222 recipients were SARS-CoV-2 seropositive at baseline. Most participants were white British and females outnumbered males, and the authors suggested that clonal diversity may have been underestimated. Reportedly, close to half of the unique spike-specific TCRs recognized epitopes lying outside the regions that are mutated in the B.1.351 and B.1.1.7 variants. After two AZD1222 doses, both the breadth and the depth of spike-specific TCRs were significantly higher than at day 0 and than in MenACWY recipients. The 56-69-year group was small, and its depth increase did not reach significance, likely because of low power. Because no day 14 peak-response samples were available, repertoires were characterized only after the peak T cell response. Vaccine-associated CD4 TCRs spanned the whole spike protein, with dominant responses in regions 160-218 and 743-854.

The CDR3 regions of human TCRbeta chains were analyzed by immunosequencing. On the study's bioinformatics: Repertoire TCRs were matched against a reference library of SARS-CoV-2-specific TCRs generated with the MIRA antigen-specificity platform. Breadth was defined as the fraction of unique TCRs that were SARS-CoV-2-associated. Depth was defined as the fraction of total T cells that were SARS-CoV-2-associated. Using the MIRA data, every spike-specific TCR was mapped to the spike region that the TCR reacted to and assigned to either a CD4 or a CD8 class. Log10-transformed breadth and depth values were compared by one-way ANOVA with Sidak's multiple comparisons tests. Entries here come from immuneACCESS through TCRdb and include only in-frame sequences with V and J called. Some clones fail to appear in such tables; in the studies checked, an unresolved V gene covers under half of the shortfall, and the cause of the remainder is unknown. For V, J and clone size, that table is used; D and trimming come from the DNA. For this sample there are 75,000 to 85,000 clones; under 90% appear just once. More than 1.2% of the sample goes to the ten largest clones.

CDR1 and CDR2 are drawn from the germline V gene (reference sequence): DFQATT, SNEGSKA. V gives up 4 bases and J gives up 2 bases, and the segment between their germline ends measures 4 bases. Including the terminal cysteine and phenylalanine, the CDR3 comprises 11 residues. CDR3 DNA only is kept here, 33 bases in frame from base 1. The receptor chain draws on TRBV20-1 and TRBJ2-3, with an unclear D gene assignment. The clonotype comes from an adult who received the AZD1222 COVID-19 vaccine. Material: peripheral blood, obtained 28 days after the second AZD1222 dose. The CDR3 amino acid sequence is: CSATYTDTQYF. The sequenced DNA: TGCAGTGCTACGTACACAGATACGCAGTATTTT.